The sequence of this TCR beta chain was determined in a study of CD8 T cells in ankylosing spondylitis. Study-level points and caveats: There was a TCR beta motif, made of several highly homologous variants, that appeared characteristic of ankylosing spondylitis blood. Reports of some motif variants in reactive arthritis synovial fluid and blood predate this one.

The table lists this clonotype with many counts. Its antigen is unidentified. V was shortened by 6 bases and J by 3 bases, with 18 bases between the two germline ends. This CDR3 has 16 amino acids. Researchers built TCR beta libraries using quantitative 5'-RACE with molecular barcodes. MiXCR was run by TCRdb on the 5' RACE reads, yielding one entry per CDR3 protein. The repertoire holds 200,000 to 300,000 distinct CDR3 sequences, with approximately 8% as singletons. This TCR derives from a female donor with ankylosing spondylitis or in good health (not recorded which). The V gene is TRBV12-3 or TRBV12-4, the J gene TRBJ2-1; D assignment may be TRBD1 or TRBD2 (5 bases each). Material for sequencing was blood, either unsorted or a sorted T cell fraction (not recorded which). The CDR3 DNA reads TGTGCCAGCAGCCCTCTGCGGGTAAGGGGCTACAATGAGCAGTTCTTC. Translating gives CASSPLRVRGYNEQFF.